The clone carrying this T cell receptor (beta chain) was observed a few times. Its antigen is as yet unknown. This entry comes from a study of T-cell memory formation after mild COVID-19. About the study: TCR clusters were largely donor specific. The study's findings and limits: Pre-infection memory carried some responding clones, suggesting that cross-reactive memory joined.

Each CDR3 protein is one row after TCRdb ran MiXCR on the 5' RACE reads. Altogether approximately 300,000 distinct CDR3 sequences are present, about 15% being singletons, with the ten largest covering 22%. Germline CDR1 SGHDN, CDR2 FVKESK. V was clipped by 3 bases and J by 7 bases, with 4 bases between them. The length of the CDR3 is 12 residues. The chain joins TRBV14 to TRBJ1-6; D call uncertain. This clonotype was obtained from a man aged 18-30 years who had mild COVID-19 (a few samples of this study predate the infection). Cell type and time point are not known. Material for sequencing was PBMCs or a T cell subset sorted from them (not recorded which). The CDR3 nucleotides read TGTGCCAGCAGCCAGTGGAATTCACCCCTCCACTTT. Amino acids: CASSQWNSPLHF.